Listed below are T cell receptor beta chains from one sample, sequenced in a study of cytomegalovirus exposure and HLA in healthy donors. Sequenced by immunoSEQ multiplex PCR; TCRdb stores in-frame clones only, minus some. The table lists about 140,000 clones, with around 2.2% in the top ten. Sequenced: PBMCs. Every receptor here comes from a woman between 18 and 29 years old in good health and CMV-seronegative. Each CDR3 is given with its conserved first and last residue. The D gene is left open where the match is weak.

TGTGCCAGCAGCTCGGCGGACAGGGGAGGAACTGAAGCTTTCTTT | CASSSADRGGTEAFF | TRBJ1-1 | TRBV7-8 | TRBD1
TGTGCCAGCAGCTTCTTGAGGACTGAAGCTTTCTTT | CASSFLRTEAFF | TRBJ1-1 | TRBV5-6 | .
TGTGCCAGCAGTTACTCGACACAGGGGGGGAATACGCAGTATTTT | CASSYSTQGGNTQYF | TRBJ2-3 | TRBV6-5 | .
TGCGCCAGCCAACCTTCCTGGACTAGCGGGAAGAGCTCCTACAATGAGCAGTTCTTC | CASQPSWTSGKSSYNEQFF | TRBJ2-1 | TRBV10-1 | TRBD2
TGTGCCAGCACCCACTGGACTGGGCGGTGGCATTTT | CASTHWTGRWHF | TRBJ1-5 | TRBV7-4 | .
TGTGCCAGCAGACAGGACAGGGGACCCTATGGCTACACCTTC | CASRQDRGPYGYTF | TRBJ1-2 | TRBV6-5 | TRBD1
TGTGCCAGCAGCCAAACTAGCGGGACGAGCTCCTACAATGAGCAGTTCTTC | CASSQTSGTSSYNEQFF | TRBJ2-1 | TRBV14 | TRBD2
TGTGCCAGCAGTGACGACATGGGCGGCTACACCTTC | CASSDDMGGYTF | TRBJ1-2 | TRBV6-6 | .
TGCGCCAGCAGCTTGGGGCAGGGGAGATACAATGAGCAGTTCTTC | CASSLGQGRYNEQFF | TRBJ2-1 | TRBV5-1 | .
TGTGCCAGCAGTCCGGGGAGCTCCTACAATGAGCAGTTCTTC | CASSPGSSYNEQFF | TRBJ2-1 | TRBV6-6 | .
TGTGCCAGCAGTACCAGCGGGGCCGCCTACGAGCAGTACTTC | CASSTSGAAYEQYF | TRBJ2-7 | TRBV6-5 | TRBD2
TGTGCCACCAGCAGAGACCCAGACAGTTACAATGAGCAGTTCTTC | CATSRDPDSYNEQFF | TRBJ2-1 | TRBV15 | .
TGCGCCAGCAGCTTGGCCTACGGGAGGGAAAATGAGCAGTTCTTC | CASSLAYGRENEQFF | TRBJ2-1 | TRBV5-1 | TRBD2
TGCGCCAGCCGCATTGGGGGACAGGCCTACGAGCAGTACTTC | CASRIGGQAYEQYF | TRBJ2-7 | TRBV5-1 | TRBD1
TGCGCCAGCAGCACCCTAGCCACAGATACGCAGTATTTT | CASSTLATDTQYF | TRBJ2-3 | TRBV5-1 | .
TGCACCAGCAGCCGGGACTGGATCAATGAGCAGTTCTTC | CTSSRDWINEQFF | TRBJ2-1 | TRBV5-1 | .
TGTGCCAGCAGCTATGGGGAGGACACTGAAGCTTTCTTT | CASSYGEDTEAFF | TRBJ1-1 | TRBV7-9 | .
TGCAGCGTTGGACGGACCGCCCGGACTGGATCCTACAATGAGCAGTTCTTC | CSVGRTARTGSYNEQFF | TRBJ2-1 | TRBV29-1 | .
TGTGCCATCAGTGCGTGGGGAGGGGCTTACGAGCAGTACTTC | CAISAWGGAYEQYF | TRBJ2-7 | TRBV10-3 | TRBD2
TGTGCCATCAGTGGGACAGGGGGTAGCTATGGCTACACCTTC | CAISGTGGSYGYTF | TRBJ1-2 | TRBV10-3 | TRBD1
TGTGCCAGCACCTCAGGACAGGGGGCCTACAATGAGCAGTTCTTC | CASTSGQGAYNEQFF | TRBJ2-1 | TRBV5-4 | TRBD1
TGTGCCAGCAGCTTAGGTGACAGTGGAAACACCATATATTTT | CASSLGDSGNTIYF | TRBJ1-3 | TRBV7-9 | .
TGTGCCAGCAGCGCCTCAGTGGGAAACACCATATATTTT | CASSASVGNTIYF | TRBJ1-3 | TRBV7-2 | .
TGCGCCAGCAATACAGGGGCGGGGGAGACCCAGTACTTC | CASNTGAGETQYF | TRBJ2-5 | TRBV10-1 | .
TGCGCCAGCAGCCCCGGCGGGACCCCGAGATACAATGAGCGGTTCTTC | CASSPGGTPRYNERFF | TRBJ2-1 | TRBV5-1 | .
TGTGCCAGCAGCGCCGTCCGGTCTATGGGAGGGCAGTACTTC | CASSAVRSMGGQYF | TRBJ2-5 | TRBV7-2 | TRBD2
TGTGCCATCAGAACCGACAGGGGGCGGACCGGGGAGCTGTTTTTT | CAIRTDRGRTGELFF | TRBJ2-2 | TRBV10-3 | TRBD1
TGTGCCAGCAGCCCATCGGGCGGGAGAGGCGAGCAGTACTTC | CASSPSGGRGEQYF | TRBJ2-7 | TRBV11-2 | TRBD2
TGTGCCAGCAGCGAGGGGACTAGCGGGAACGTAGATACGCAGTATTTT | CASSEGTSGNVDTQYF | TRBJ2-3 | TRBV9 | TRBD2
TGTGCCAGCAGCTTATGGACAGGACCCAATCAGCCCCAGCATTTT | CASSLWTGPNQPQHF | TRBJ1-5 | TRBV7-2 | TRBD1
TGTGCCAGCAGCTTAGTCGGAGGTGGTAGTTCAGATACGCAGTATTTT | CASSLVGGGSSDTQYF | TRBJ2-3 | TRBV7-2 | .
TGTGCCAGCAGTTTGGACAGGGGTGACGGAAAACTGTTTTTT | CASSLDRGDGKLFF | TRBJ1-4 | TRBV28 | TRBD1
TGTGCCAGCAACCCAGGACTAGCGGGAGGTACCTCCTACAATGAGCAGTTCTTC | CASNPGLAGGTSYNEQFF | TRBJ2-1 | TRBV5-6 | TRBD2
TGTGCCTGGAGTGGGGAGCCGAACACTGAAGCTTTCTTT | CAWSGEPNTEAFF | TRBJ1-1 | TRBV30 | .
TGCGCCAGCAGCCGACAAACTAGCGACCGAGAGACCCAGTACTTC | CASSRQTSDRETQYF | TRBJ2-5 | TRBV4-3 | TRBD2